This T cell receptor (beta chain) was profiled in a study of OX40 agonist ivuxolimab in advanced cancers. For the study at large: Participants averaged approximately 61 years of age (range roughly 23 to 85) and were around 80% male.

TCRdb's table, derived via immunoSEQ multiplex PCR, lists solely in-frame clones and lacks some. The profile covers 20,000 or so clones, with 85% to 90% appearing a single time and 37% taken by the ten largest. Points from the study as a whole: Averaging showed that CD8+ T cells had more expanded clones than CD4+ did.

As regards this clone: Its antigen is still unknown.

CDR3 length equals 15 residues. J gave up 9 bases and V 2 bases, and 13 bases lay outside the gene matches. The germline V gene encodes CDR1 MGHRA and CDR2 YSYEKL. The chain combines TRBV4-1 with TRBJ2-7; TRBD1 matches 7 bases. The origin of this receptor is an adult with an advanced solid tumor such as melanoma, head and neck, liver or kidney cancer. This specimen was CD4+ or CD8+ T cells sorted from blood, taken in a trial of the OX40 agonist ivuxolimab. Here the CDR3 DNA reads TGCGCCAGCAGCCAAAGATTAGGACAGGAACTTCTGCAGTACTTC. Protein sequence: CASSQRLGQELLQYF.